Presented here are 26 T cell receptor beta chains from one specimen sequenced in a study of blood T cell repertoires in COVID-19. Sequencing used immunoSEQ multiplex PCR; TCRdb keeps in-frame clones, though not all of them. The table lists 300,000 to 400,000 clones, around 85% of them singletons, with under 2% in the top ten. The specimen was PBMCs or T cells enriched from blood (not recorded which). The source is a woman aged 30 to 39 who had been exposed to COVID-19.

The chain has TRBV5-4 and TRBJ1-2; D might be TRBD1 (5 bases). This CDR3 spans 13 amino acids. Trimming left V 0 bases short and J 8 bases short, with 11 bases between. Per germline, CDR1 SGHNT and CDR2 YYREEE (reference sequence). The DNA of the CDR3 is TGTGCCAGCAGCTTGGCCGGGGGGGTAGGCTACACCTTC. This sequence encodes CASSLAGGVGYTF.

The rearrangement joins TRBV2 to TRBJ1-5; D remains unclear. V lost 0 bases and J 6 bases, leaving 6 bases between the germline ends. Germline loops: CDR1 SNHLY, CDR2 FYNNEI. The CDR3 totals 13 residues. The CDR3 here is CASSEANFQPQHF. CDR3 nucleotides: TGTGCCAGCAGTGAAGCTAACTTTCAGCCCCAGCATTTT. The variable domain in full, with the rest retrieved from reference TRBV2 and TRBJ1-5, is EPEVTQTPSHQVTQMGQEVILRCVPISNHLYFYWYRQILGQKVEFLVSFYNNEISEKSEIFDDQFSVERPDGSNFTLKIRSTKLEDSAMYFCASSEANFQPQHFGDGTRLSIL.

In this sample, this clone turned up once. This chain connects TRBV10-3 to TRBJ2-3, with D possibly TRBD1 on 5 matching bases. The germline V gene encodes CDR1 ENHRY and CDR2 SYGVKD. The CDR3 is 14 residues long. V was shortened by 3 bases and J by 2 bases, with 9 bases between the two germline ends. CDR3 sequence: CAISETDTTDTQYF. The CDR3 DNA reads TGTGCCATCAGTGAAACGGACACCACAGATACGCAGTATTTT.

The chain links TRBV3-1 (or the pseudogene TRBV3-2) to TRBJ1-1; D is possibly TRBD1 (5 bases). V was clipped by 1 base and J by 5 bases, with 11 bases between them. This CDR3 is 14 amino acids long. The germline gives CDR1 LGHDT, CDR2 YNNKEL (reference sequence). As DNA, the CDR3 is TGTGCCAGCAGCCAAGGGCAGGGAGGAACTGAAGCTTTCTTT. Its protein product is CASSQGQGGTEAFF.

The chain has TRBV11-2 and TRBJ2-1; a weak D match, TRBD2 (5 bases). Germline V gene data show CDR1 as SGHAT and CDR2 as FQNNGV. The V end lost 0 bases, the J end lost 13 bases, and 13 bases lay between the germline ends. The CDR3 loop spans 13 amino acids. CDR3 in amino acids: CASSLDSGMAQFF. DNA for the CDR3: TGTGCCAGCAGCTTAGATTCCGGGATGGCCCAGTTCTTC.

This chain links TRBV7-2 with TRBJ2-3, with D possibly TRBD1 on 5 matching bases. CDR1 is SGHTA and CDR2 is FQGNSA in the germline V gene. This CDR3 spans 15 amino acids. V was cut by 8 bases and J by 0 bases, with 15 bases left in between. CDR3 DNA: TGTGCCAGCGCCACCCGAAGGGGTAGCACAGATACGCAGTATTTT. Amino acid sequence: CASATRRGSTDTQYF.

This chain connects TRBV30 to TRBJ1-5; D is possibly TRBD1 (6 bases). This CDR3 contains 15 residues. From germline, CDR1 is GTSNPN and CDR2 SVGIG (reference sequence). Trimming took off 0 bases at V and 6 bases at J, with 15 bases between the two ends. Here the CDR3 reads CAWSVPRTEIQPQHF. CDR3 bases: TGTGCCTGGAGTGTACCCAGGACAGAGATTCAGCCCCAGCATTTT.

Only a few counts were recorded for this clone. J is TRBJ1-2 and V is TRBV6-5, with 9 bases identical to TRBD1. Germline V gene sequence: CDR1 MNHEY, CDR2 SVGAGI. Germline trimming cut 4 bases from V and 5 bases from J; bases unmatched to any gene: 11. CDR3 length: 16 amino acids. The chain's CDR3 is CASSLGQGAGGYGYTF. CDR3 bases: TGTGCCAGCAGTTTGGGACAGGGCGCCGGGGGGTATGGCTACACCTTC.

J is TRBJ1-3 and V is TRBV3-1 (or the pseudogene TRBV3-2), with D maybe TRBD1 (6 bases). The CDR3 consists of 14 residues. V gave up 4 bases and J gave up 6 bases, with 13 bases separating them. Germline V CDR1 and CDR2: LGHDT, YNNKEL (reference sequence). CDR3 sequence (DNA): TGTGCCAGCAGCCTCCGGACAGTACTAAACACCATATATTTT. As protein: CASSLRTVLNTIYF.

This chain joins TRBV9 and TRBJ1-2; D uncertain. The CDR3 is 13 amino acids. The germline V gene encodes CDR1 SGDLS and CDR2 YYNGEE. Trimming removed 3 bases at V and 8 bases at J, with 14 bases between. CDR3 sequence: CASSDTLIGGYTF. The DNA for the CDR3 is TGTGCCAGCAGCGACACCCTAATCGGGGGCTACACCTTC.

Turning to this clone: The same CDR3 arises from other DNA sequences in this sample as well. The chain is built from TRBV19 and TRBJ2-3; 7 bases agree with TRBD1. Trimming took 4 bases from V and 3 from J; bases not matched to a gene: 7. The CDR3 sequence is 15 residues long. Germline CDR1 is LNHDA and CDR2 is SQIVND (reference sequence). CDR3 residues: CASSSHRGSTDTQYF. CDR3 DNA sequence: TGTGCCAGTAGTAGCCACAGGGGTTCGACAGATACGCAGTATTTT. The whole variable domain, filled in from reference TRBV19 and TRBJ2-3, reads DGGITQSPKYLFRKEGQNVTLSCEQNLNHDAMYWYRQDPGQGLRLIYYSQIVNDFQKGDIAEGYSVSREKKESFPLTVTSAQKNPTAFYLCASSSHRGSTDTQYFGPGTRLTVL.

The chain employs TRBV5-1 and TRBJ1-2; D gene ambiguous. Trimming took 5 bases from V and 7 from J, leaving 12 bases between them. In germline, CDR1 is SGHRS, CDR2 YFSETQ. The CDR3 consists of 12 residues. CDR3 in DNA: TGCGCCAGCAGATACGGGGAAGGTGGCTACACCTTC. Translated: CASRYGEGGYTF.

The chain employs TRBV7-8 and TRBJ2-3; D is ambiguous. The germline gives CDR1 SGHVS, CDR2 FQNEAQ. The V end lost 3 bases, the J end lost 3 bases, and 10 bases lay between the germline ends. The CDR3 is 14 amino acids. The CDR3 DNA sequence: TGTGCCAGCAGCTTTTCACTCGGGACAGATACGCAGTATTTT. Translated, it gives CASSFSLGTDTQYF.

The rearrangement joins TRBV10-3 to TRBJ1-5; the D gene is possibly TRBD1 (5 bases). CDR1 ENHRY and CDR2 SYGVKD come from the germline V gene. V lost 6 bases and J lost 3, with 9 bases in between. CDR3 length equals 13 residues. CDR3 amino acids: CAISRQNNQPQHF. The CDR3 coding sequence is TGTGCCATCAGCCGACAGAACAATCAGCCCCAGCATTTT.

The V gene is TRBV18, the J gene TRBJ1-2, with 8 bases fitting TRBD1. The CDR3 is made up of 17 amino acids. Germline lookup yields CDR1 KGHSH and CDR2 LQKENI. The V segment lost 2 bases and the J segment 2 bases; nucleotides outside the gene matches: 10. CDR3 loop: CASSPFDRTGLNYGYTF. The DNA for the CDR3 is TGTGCCAGCTCACCATTTGATAGGACAGGGCTGAACTATGGCTACACCTTC.

This chain joins TRBV12-3 or TRBV12-4 and TRBJ2-7; maybe TRBD2 (5 bases). CDR3 length equals 11 residues. Trimming stripped 3 bases from V and 6 bases from J, with 6 bases between. The CDR3 DNA follows: TGTGCCAGCAGTTTTGGGAGCGAGCAGTACTTC. Translated, it gives CASSFGSEQYF.

CDR3 residues: CASTLGRGLNTIYF. The CDR3 coding sequence is TGTGCCAGCACTCTGGGCAGGGGGCTTAACACCATATATTTT. The rearrangement uses TRBV2 and TRBJ1-3, with TRBD1 identical over 8 bases. The V gene's germline CDR1 is SNHLY and CDR2 FYNNEI. CDR3 length equals 14 residues. V lost 7 bases to trimming and J lost 7 bases; unmatched junction nucleotides: 9.

The chain employs TRBV7-3 and TRBJ1-1, with D possibly matching TRBD1 (5 bases). The CDR3 extends over 14 amino acids. CDR1 is SGHTA, CDR2 FQGTGA, per germline. V was clipped by 0 bases and J by 5 bases, with 10 bases between them. CDR3 sequence reads: CASSLTGAGTEAFF. The CDR3, as DNA: TGTGCCAGCAGCTTAACCGGGGCGGGGACTGAAGCTTTCTTT.

CDR3 nucleotides: TGTGCCAGCAGTTATGGGGCAGAAGCTTTCTTT. Residues: CASSYGAEAFF. The V call is TRBV6-2 or TRBV6-3, the J call TRBJ1-1; a possible D gene is TRBD1 (5 bases). The length of the CDR3 is 11 residues. Per germline, CDR1 MNHEY and CDR2 SVGEGT. V gave up 3 bases and J gave up 8 bases, with 7 bases separating them.

V is TRBV5-1 and J is TRBJ2-7, with 7 bases lining up with TRBD1. The germline CDR1 and CDR2 sequences are SGHRS and YFSETQ. The CDR3 spans 14 residues. V lost 3 bases to trimming and J lost 3 bases; unmatched junction nucleotides: 6. The DNA for the CDR3 is TGCGCCAGCAGCTCGGACAGGATGATCTACGAGCAGTACTTC. It is translated as CASSSDRMIYEQYF.

The CDR3 DNA reads as TGTGCCAGCAGCTTAGCAGCGGACTACGAGCAGTACTTC. Translating gives CASSLAADYEQYF. This chain uses TRBV11-2 with TRBJ2-7, with D possibly TRBD2 on 5 matching bases. This CDR3 region has 13 residues. Germline lookup yields CDR1 SGHAT and CDR2 FQNNGV. Trimming cost V 1 base and J 3 bases, with 7 bases left between them.

The table lists this clone with a few counts. This chain links TRBV4-2 with TRBJ2-4, with TRBD2 identical over 11 bases. Germline assignment: CDR1 LGHNA and CDR2 YNFKEQ. The CDR3 is 16 amino acids. V dropped 2 bases and J dropped 4; count of bases not matched to a gene: 4. CDR3 DNA: TGTGCCAGCAGCCAATCCACTAGCGGGGGAAAAAACATTCAGTACTTC. It encodes CASSQSTSGGKNIQYF.

This chain uses TRBV6-5 with TRBJ1-2, with TRBD1 matching 9 bases. After removal of 10 bases from V and 7 bases from J, the junction contained 16 bases not matched to a gene. Germline CDR1 and CDR2: MNHEY and SVGAGI. The CDR3 totals 15 residues. The CDR3 protein is CATLLLRTGEGGYTF. The CDR3 DNA follows: TGTGCCACCCTTCTACTCCGGACAGGGGAAGGTGGCTACACCTTC.

This clone appeared a few times. The same CDR3 arises from other DNA sequences in this sample as well. The V gene is TRBV6-5, the J gene TRBJ2-2; TRBD1 might be the D (5 bases). V lost 2 bases to trimming and J lost 7 bases, with 5 bases between them. The CDR3 contains 12 residues. Per germline, CDR1 MNHEY and CDR2 SVGAGI. CDR3 in DNA: TGTGCCAGCAGTTACAGGGGCGGGGAGCTGTTTTTT. Amino acids: CASSYRGGELFF.

For this clone: This specimen includes other DNA sequences encoding the same CDR3. The chain combines TRBV18 with TRBJ1-1; a weak D match, TRBD1 (6 bases). Germline CDR1 is KGHSH and CDR2 is LQKENI. There are 15 residues in the CDR3. Trimming stripped 3 bases from V and 0 bases from J, with 11 bases between. The CDR3 protein is CASSPRQEMNTEAFF. The DNA of the CDR3 is TGTGCCAGCTCACCGCGACAGGAGATGAACACTGAAGCTTTCTTT.

As for this clone: At one end, the junction sequence differs from germline, possibly due to a read error. V gene TRBV29-1 combines with J gene TRBJ1-4, with D possibly being TRBD1 (5 bases). This CDR3 spans 14 amino acids. Germline assignment: CDR1 SQVTM and CDR2 ANQGSEA. CDR3 sequence: CSVAIGGTSEKLFF. The CDR3 DNA reads as TGCAGCGTTGCAATCGGGGGAACTAGTGAAAAACTGTTTTTT.